A single sample is the source of the 15 T cell receptor beta chains below, sequenced in a study of T cell repertoires in cytomegalovirus infection. TCRdb processed the reads anew with MiXCR; each CDR3 protein has one entry. The data contain under 200,000 distinct CDR3 sequences, 15% to 20% of them singletons. The sample comprised CD8+ T cells from PBMCs. Every receptor here comes from a human donor in good health (CMV status not recorded). Some clones in this sample may be carry-over from other donors' samples.

This clonotype was detected a few times. The rearrangement uses TRBV6-6 and TRBJ2-1; D is unclear. The germline V gene has CDR1 MNHNY and CDR2 SVGAGI (reference sequence). V lost 2 bases to trimming and J lost 5 bases, with 4 bases between them. The CDR3 contains 12 residues. The CDR3 region has the DNA TGTGCCAGCAGTTACGGTGACAATGAGCAGTTCTTC. It yields the protein CASSYGDNEQFF.

The rearrangement links TRBV6-6 to TRBJ1-1; D gene uncertain. CDR1 is MNHNY and CDR2 is SVGAGI in the germline V gene (reference sequence). V was shortened by 6 bases and J by 1 base, with 9 bases between the two germline ends. The CDR3 has 13 residues. This CDR3 is CASSKPGNTEAFF. The CDR3 DNA reads as TGTGCCAGCAGCAAGCCAGGGAACACTGAAGCTTTCTTT.

The chain joins TRBV6-2 or TRBV6-3 to TRBJ2-1; no clear D. V dropped 8 bases and J dropped 6 bases, with 17 bases sitting between them. CDR1 is MNHEY, CDR2 SVGEGT, per germline. The CDR3 length is 14 residues. The CDR3 is CASDEPSRGNEQFF. In nucleotides, the CDR3 is TGTGCCAGCGACGAACCCAGCCGAGGCAATGAGCAGTTCTTC.

The chain carries TRBV6-1 and TRBJ2-1; the match to TRBD2 covers 7 bases. The CDR3 runs 12 residues. J lost 9 bases, V lost 6 bases, and 5 bases had no gene match. Germline V lookup: CDR1 MNHNS, CDR2 SASEGT. The CDR3 reads CASSLGLFEQFF. The CDR3 DNA is TGTGCCAGCAGCCTGGGACTATTTGAGCAGTTCTTC.

The CDR3: CASSSGRQAYNEQFF. As DNA, the CDR3 is TGTGCCAGCAGTTCGGGCAGGCAAGCCTACAATGAGCAGTTCTTC. J is TRBJ2-1 and V is TRBV6-2 or TRBV6-3; D gene uncertain. Germline loops: CDR1 MNHEY, CDR2 SVGEGT. The CDR3 length is 15 residues. V was clipped by 4 bases and J by 2 bases, with 12 bases between them.

This chain uses TRBV15 with TRBJ1-5; D gene ambiguous. Trimming cost V 2 bases and J 10 bases, with 12 bases left between them. This CDR3 region has 13 residues. Germline lookup yields CDR1 LNHNV and CDR2 YYDKDF (reference sequence). The CDR3 here is CATSRQSIEPQHF. CDR3 DNA: TGTGCCACCAGCAGACAGTCAATCGAACCCCAGCATTTT.

This clonotype was seen at least ten times. Here the CDR3 reads CYVQGGSHGYTF. The CDR3 coding sequence is TGTTACGTGCAGGGGGGATCCCATGGCTACACCTTC. The chain has TRBV7-2 and TRBJ1-2; TRBD1 agrees at 7 bases. The V gene's germline CDR1 is SGHTA and CDR2 FQGNSA. The CDR3 sequence is 12 residues long.

This clonotype was counted only a few times. V is TRBV28 and J is TRBJ2-3; TRBD2 agrees at 7 bases. The CDR3 consists of 15 residues. The V and J ends lost 6 bases and 1 base, in that order; junction bases with no gene match: 7. Germline CDR1 and CDR2: MDHEN and SYDVKM. The CDR3 region has the DNA TGTGCCAGCAGCCTATGGGCGGGAGGCACAGATACGCAGTATTTT. This gives the protein CASSLWAGGTDTQYF.

The chain links TRBV25-1 to TRBJ2-1, with TRBD1 matching over 12 bases. V lost 4 bases, J lost 1 base, and 5 bases stayed unmatched. The CDR3 consists of 17 residues. The germline V gene encodes CDR1 MGHDK and CDR2 SYGVNS. The CDR3 is CASSGDRGLHSYNEQFF. The CDR3 region has the DNA TGTGCCAGCAGTGGGGACAGGGGGCTACATTCCTACAATGAGCAGTTCTTC.

The chain recombines TRBV9 with TRBJ2-7; no clear D gene. Per the germline V gene, CDR1 is SGDLS and CDR2 is YYNGEE. The CDR3 contains 15 residues. Trimming took off 3 bases at V and 2 bases at J, with 15 bases between the two ends. The CDR3 DNA reads TGTGCCAGCAGCGCCCCACACTCTGATACCTACGAGCAGTACTTC. It specifies CASSAPHSDTYEQYF.

J is TRBJ1-2 and V is TRBV27; D remains ambiguous. The CDR3 spans 15 residues. V was clipped by 3 bases and J by 4 bases, with 15 bases between them. Germline assignment: CDR1 MNHEY and CDR2 SMNVEV (reference sequence). CDR3 in amino acids: CASSFRVGSVYGYTF. Here the CDR3 DNA reads TGTGCCAGCAGTTTTCGGGTGGGGTCGGTCTATGGCTACACCTTC.

CDR3 region: CASSLIGVSGNTIYF. The CDR3 DNA sequence: TGTGCCAGCAGCTTGATTGGTGTCTCTGGAAACACCATATATTTT. This chain links TRBV5-7 with TRBJ1-3; D ambiguous. Being an ORF, TRBV5-7 has a function that is uncertain. Trimming pared 1 base from V and 0 bases from J, leaving 8 bases between. There are 15 residues in the CDR3.

The chain employs TRBV6-5 and TRBJ2-5, with 10 bases fitting TRBD2. Trimming removed 2 bases from V and 1 base from J; junction bases left unmatched: 4. The CDR3 sequence is 16 residues long. Germline V gene lookup returns CDR1 MNHEY and CDR2 SVGAGI. The CDR3 DNA sequence: TGTGCCAGCAGTTACATCCCTAGCGGGAGCCAAGAGACCCAGTACTTC. Translation: CASSYIPSGSQETQYF.

The chain combines TRBV15 with TRBJ1-2; the match to TRBD1 covers 7 bases. The CDR3 is made up of 13 amino acids. Trimming at V came to 5 bases and at J to 1 base, leaving 1 base not matched to a gene. CDR1 and CDR2 from the germline V gene are LNHNV and YYDKDF (reference sequence). CDR3: CATSGTDNYGYTF. The CDR3 DNA reads TGTGCCACCAGCGGGACAGATAACTATGGCTACACCTTC.

This chain links TRBV18 with TRBJ2-1; a weak D match, TRBD1 (6 bases). CDR1 is KGHSH, CDR2 LQKENI, per germline. The V end was cut by 1 base, the J end by 6 bases, with 19 bases between. The CDR3 is 17 residues long. CDR3 nucleotides: TGTGCCAGCTCACCACTCCTGCCCGGGACACCCCCCAATGAGCAGTTCTTC. Translating gives CASSPLLPGTPPNEQFF.